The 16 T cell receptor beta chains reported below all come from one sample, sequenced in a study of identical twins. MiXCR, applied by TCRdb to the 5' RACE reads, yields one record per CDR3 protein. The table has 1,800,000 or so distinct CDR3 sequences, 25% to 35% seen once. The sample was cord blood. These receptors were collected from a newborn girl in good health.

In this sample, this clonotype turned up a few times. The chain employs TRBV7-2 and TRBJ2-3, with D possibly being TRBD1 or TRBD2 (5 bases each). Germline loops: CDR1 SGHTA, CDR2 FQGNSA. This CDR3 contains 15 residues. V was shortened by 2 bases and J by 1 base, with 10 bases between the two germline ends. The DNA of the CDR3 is TGTGCCAGCAGCTTATTTCGGGGCGGCACAGATACGCAGTATTTT. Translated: CASSLFRGGTDTQYF.

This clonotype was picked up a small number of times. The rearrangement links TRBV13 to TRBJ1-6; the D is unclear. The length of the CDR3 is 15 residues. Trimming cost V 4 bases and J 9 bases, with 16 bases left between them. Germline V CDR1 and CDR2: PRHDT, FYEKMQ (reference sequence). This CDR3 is CASSSSTSQISPLHF. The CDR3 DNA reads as TGTGCCAGCAGCTCCTCGACCTCCCAGATTTCACCCCTCCACTTT.

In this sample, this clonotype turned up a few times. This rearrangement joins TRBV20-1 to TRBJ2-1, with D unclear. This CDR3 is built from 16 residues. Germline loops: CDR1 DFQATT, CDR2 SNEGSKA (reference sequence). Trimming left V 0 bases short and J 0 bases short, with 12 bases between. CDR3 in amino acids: CSARDPGSSSYNEQFF. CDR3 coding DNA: TGCAGTGCTAGAGATCCGGGCAGCAGCTCCTACAATGAGCAGTTCTTC.

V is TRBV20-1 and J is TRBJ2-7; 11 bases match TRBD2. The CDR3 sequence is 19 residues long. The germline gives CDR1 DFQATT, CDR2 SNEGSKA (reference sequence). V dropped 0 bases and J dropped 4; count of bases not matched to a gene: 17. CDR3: CSARDPEPGLAEHGYEQYF. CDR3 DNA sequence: TGCAGTGCTAGAGATCCCGAACCGGGACTAGCGGAGCATGGGTACGAGCAGTACTTC.

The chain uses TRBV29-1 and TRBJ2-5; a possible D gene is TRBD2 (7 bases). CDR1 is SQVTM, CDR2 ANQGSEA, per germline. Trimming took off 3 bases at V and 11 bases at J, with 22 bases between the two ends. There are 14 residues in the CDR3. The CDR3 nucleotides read TGCAGCGTTGAGTTGAGGGGGGGGGTCAATGAGCAGTACTTC. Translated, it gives CSVELRGGVNEQYF. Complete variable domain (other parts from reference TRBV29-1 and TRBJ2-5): SAVISQKPSRDICQRGTSLTIQCQVDSQVTMMFWYRQQPGQSLTLIATANQGSEATYESGFVIDKFPISRPNLTFSTLTVSNMSPEDSSIYLCSVELRGGVNEQYFGPGTRLLVL.

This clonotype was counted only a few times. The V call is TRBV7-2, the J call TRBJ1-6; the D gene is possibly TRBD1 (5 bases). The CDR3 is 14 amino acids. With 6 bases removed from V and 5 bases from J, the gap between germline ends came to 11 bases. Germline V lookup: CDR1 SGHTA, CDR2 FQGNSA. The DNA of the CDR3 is TGTGCCAGCAGAAAGGCGGACAATAATTCACCCCTCCACTTT. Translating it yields CASRKADNNSPLHF.

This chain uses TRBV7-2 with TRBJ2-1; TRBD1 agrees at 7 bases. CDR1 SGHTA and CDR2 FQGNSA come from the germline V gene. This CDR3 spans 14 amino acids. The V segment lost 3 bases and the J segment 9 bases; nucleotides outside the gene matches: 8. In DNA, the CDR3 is TGTGCCAGCAGCTTGAGGGGGCCGGCAGGTGAGCAGTTCTTC. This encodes CASSLRGPAGEQFF.

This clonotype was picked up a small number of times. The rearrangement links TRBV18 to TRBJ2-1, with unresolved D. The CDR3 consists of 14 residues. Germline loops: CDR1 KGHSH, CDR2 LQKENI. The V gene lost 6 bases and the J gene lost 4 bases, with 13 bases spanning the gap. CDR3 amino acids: CASSGGFDYNEQFF. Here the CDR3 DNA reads TGTGCCAGCTCCGGCGGATTCGATTACAATGAGCAGTTCTTC.

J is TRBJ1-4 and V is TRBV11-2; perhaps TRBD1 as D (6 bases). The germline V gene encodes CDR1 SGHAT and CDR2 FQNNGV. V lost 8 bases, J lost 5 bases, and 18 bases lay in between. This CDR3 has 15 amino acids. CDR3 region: CASGAEQGWNEKLFF. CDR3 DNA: TGTGCCAGCGGCGCAGAACAGGGTTGGAATGAAAAACTGTTTTTT.

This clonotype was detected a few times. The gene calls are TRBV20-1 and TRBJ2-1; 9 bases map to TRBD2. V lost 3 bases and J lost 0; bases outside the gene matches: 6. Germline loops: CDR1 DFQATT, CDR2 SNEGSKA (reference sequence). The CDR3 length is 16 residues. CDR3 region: CSARITSGLSYNEQFF. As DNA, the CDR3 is TGCAGTGCTAGGATCACTAGCGGGCTCTCCTACAATGAGCAGTTCTTC.

CDR3 coding DNA: TGTGCCAGCAGCTTATCCCCGGAAGAGCAGTACTTC. It translates to CASSLSPEEQYF. This chain connects TRBV7-8 to TRBJ2-5; D gene uncertain. The CDR3 length is 12 residues. V was cut by 2 bases and J by 11 bases, with 12 bases left in between. Germline CDR1 SGHVS, CDR2 FQNEAQ.

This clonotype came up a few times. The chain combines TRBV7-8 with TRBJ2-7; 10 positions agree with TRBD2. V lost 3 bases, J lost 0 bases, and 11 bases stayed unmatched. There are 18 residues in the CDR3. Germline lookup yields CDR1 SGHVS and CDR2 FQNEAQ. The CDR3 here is CASSFESLAGESSYEQYF. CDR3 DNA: TGTGCCAGCAGCTTCGAATCCCTAGCGGGGGAAAGCTCCTACGAGCAGTACTTC.

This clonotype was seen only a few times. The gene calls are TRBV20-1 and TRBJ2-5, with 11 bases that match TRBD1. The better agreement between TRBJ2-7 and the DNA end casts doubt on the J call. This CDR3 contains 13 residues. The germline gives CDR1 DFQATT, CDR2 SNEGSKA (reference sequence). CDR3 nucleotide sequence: TGCAGTGCTCCCGGGACAGGGGGTCTCGAGCAGTACTTC. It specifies CSAPGTGGLEQYF.

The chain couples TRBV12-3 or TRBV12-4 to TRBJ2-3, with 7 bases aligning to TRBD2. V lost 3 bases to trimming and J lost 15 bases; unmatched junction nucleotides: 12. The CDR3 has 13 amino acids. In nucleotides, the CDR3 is TGTGCCAGCAGTTTGACTAGCACAGATACGGAATATTTT. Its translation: CASSLTSTDTEYF.

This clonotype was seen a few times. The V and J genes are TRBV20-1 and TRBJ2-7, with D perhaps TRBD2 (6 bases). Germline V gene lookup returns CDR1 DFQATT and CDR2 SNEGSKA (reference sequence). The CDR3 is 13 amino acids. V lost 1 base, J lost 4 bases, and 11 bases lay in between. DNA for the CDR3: TGCAGTGCTAGAGTTAGCGGACCTTACGAGCAGTACTTC. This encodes CSARVSGPYEQYF.

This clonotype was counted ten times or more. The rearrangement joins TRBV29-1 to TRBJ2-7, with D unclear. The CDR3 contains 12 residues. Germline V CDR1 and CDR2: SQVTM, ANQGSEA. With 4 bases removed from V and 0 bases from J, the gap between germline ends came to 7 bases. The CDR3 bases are TGCAGCGTTGCGCCTAGCTCCTACGAGCAGTACTTC. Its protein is CSVAPSSYEQYF.